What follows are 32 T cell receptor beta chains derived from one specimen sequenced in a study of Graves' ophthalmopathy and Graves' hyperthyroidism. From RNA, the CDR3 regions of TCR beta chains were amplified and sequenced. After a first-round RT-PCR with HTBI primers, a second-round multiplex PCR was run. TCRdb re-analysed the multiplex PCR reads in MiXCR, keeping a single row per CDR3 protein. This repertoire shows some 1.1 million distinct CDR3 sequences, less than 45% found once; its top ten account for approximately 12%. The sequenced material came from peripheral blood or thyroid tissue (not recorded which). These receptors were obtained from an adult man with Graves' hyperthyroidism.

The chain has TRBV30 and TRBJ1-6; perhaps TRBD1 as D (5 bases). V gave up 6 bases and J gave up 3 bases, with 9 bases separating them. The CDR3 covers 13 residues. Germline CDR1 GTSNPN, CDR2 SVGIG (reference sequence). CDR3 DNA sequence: TGTGCCTGCGGGGACGGCTATAATTCACCCCTCCACTTT. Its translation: CACGDGYNSPLHF.

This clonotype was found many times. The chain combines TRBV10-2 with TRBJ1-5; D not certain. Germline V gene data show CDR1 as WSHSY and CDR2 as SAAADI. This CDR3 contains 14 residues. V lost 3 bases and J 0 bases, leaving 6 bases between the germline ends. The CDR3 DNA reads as TGCGCCAGCAGTGACGGTAATAGCAATCAGCCCCAGCATTTT. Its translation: CASSDGNSNQPQHF.

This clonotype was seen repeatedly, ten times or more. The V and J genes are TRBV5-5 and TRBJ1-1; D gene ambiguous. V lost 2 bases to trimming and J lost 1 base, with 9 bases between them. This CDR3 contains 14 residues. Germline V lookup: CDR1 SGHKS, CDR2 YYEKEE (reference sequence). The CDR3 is CASSFLVANTEAFF. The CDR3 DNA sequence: TGTGCCAGCAGCTTTCTTGTTGCGAACACTGAAGCTTTCTTT.

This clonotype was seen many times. In DNA, the CDR3 is TGCGCCAGCAGCACAGGACAGAGAGGCGAGACCCAGTACTTC. As protein: CASSTGQRGETQYF. V is TRBV5-1 and J is TRBJ2-5, with D perhaps matching TRBD1 (6 bases). CDR3 length equals 14 residues. In germline, CDR1 is SGHRS, CDR2 YFSETQ. Trimming pared 4 bases from V and 5 bases from J, leaving 15 bases between. The variable domain in full, with the rest retrieved from reference TRBV5-1 and TRBJ2-5, is KAGVTQTPRYLIKTRGQQVTLSCSPISGHRSVSWYQQTPGQGLQFLFEYFSETQRNKGNFPGRFSGRQFSNSRSEMNVSTLELGDSALYLCASSTGQRGETQYFGPGTRLLVL.

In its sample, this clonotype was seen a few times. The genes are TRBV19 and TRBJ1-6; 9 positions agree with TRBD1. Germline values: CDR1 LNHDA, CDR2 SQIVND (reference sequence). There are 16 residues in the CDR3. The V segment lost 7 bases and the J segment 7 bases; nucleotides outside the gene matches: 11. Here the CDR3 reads CASMGLPGQGNSPLHF. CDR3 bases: TGTGCCAGTATGGGCCTACCGGGACAGGGAAATTCACCCCTCCACTTT.

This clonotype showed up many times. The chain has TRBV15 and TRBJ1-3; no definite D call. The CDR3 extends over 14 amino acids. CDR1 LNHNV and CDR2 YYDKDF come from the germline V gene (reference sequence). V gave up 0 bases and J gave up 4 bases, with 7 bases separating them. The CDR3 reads CATSRETWGNTIYF. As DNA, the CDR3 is TGTGCCACCAGCAGAGAAACATGGGGAAACACCATATATTTT.

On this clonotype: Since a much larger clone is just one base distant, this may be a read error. CDR3 region: CASSIGGNRTYEQYF. The CDR3 coding sequence is TGTGCCAGTAGTATAGGGGGAAACCGGACCTACGAGCAGTACTTC. The chain uses TRBV19 and TRBJ2-7, with unresolved D. Germline V lookup: CDR1 LNHDA, CDR2 SQIVND (reference sequence). This CDR3 has 15 residues. V lost 1 base and J lost 2, with 12 bases in between.

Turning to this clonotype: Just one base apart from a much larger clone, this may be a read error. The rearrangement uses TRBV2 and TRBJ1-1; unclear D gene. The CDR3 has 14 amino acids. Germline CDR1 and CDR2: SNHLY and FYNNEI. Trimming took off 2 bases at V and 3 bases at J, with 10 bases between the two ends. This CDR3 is CASSESPPDTEAFF. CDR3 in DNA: TGTGCCAGCAGTGAAAGTCCGCCCGACACTGAAGCTTTCTTT.

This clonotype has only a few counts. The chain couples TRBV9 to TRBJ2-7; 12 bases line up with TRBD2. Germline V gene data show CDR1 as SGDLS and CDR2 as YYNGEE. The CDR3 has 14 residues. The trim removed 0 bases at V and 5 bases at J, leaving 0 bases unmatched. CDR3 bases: TGTGCCAGCAGCGTAGGACTAGCGGGAGACGAGCAGTACTTC. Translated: CASSVGLAGDEQYF.

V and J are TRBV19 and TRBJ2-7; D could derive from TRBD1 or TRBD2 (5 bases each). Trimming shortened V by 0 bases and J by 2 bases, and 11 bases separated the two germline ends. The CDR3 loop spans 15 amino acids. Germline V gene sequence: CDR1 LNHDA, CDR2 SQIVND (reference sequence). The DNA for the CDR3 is TGTGCCAGTAGTATAGATCGGGGCAGACCCTACGAGCAGTACTTC. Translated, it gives CASSIDRGRPYEQYF.

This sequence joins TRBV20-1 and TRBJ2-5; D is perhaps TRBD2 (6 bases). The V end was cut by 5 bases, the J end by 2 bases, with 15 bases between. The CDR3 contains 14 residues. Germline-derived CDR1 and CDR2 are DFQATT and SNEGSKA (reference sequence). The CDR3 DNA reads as TGCAGTGCTCCCCTGGCGGGATATCAAGAGACCCAGTACTTC. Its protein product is CSAPLAGYQETQYF.

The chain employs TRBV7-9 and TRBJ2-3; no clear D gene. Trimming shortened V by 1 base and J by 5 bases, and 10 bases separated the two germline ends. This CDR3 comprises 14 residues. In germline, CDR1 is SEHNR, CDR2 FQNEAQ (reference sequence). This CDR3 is CASSLGGAKDTQYF. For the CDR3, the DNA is TGTGCCAGCAGCTTAGGCGGAGCGAAAGATACGCAGTATTTT.

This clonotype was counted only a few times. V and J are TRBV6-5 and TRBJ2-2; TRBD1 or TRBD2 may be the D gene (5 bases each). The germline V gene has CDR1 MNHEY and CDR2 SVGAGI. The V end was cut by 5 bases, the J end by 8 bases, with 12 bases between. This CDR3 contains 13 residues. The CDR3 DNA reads TGTGCCAGCAGTCGAGGGACGGTAGGGGAGCTGTTTTTT. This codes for CASSRGTVGELFF.

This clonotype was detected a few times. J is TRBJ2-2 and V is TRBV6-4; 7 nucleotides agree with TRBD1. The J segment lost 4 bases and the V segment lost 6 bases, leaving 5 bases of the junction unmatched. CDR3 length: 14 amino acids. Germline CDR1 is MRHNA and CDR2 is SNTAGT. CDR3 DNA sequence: TGTGCCAGCAGGACCGACAGGGCCACCGGGGAGCTGTTTTTT. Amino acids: CASRTDRATGELFF.

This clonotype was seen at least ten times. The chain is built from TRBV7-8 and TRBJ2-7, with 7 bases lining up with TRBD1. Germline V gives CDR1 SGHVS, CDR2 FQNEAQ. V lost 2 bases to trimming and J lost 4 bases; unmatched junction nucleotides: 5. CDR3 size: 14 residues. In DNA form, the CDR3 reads TGTGCCAGCAGCTTACGAGGACAGGAGTACGAGCAGTACTTC. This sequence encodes CASSLRGQEYEQYF.

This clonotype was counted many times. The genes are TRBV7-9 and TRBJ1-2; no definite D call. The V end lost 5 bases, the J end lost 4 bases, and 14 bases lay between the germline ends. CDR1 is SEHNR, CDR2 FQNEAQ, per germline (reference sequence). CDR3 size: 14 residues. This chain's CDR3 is CASSTDTTGYGYTF. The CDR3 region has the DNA TGTGCCAGCAGCACTGACACCACGGGCTATGGCTACACCTTC.

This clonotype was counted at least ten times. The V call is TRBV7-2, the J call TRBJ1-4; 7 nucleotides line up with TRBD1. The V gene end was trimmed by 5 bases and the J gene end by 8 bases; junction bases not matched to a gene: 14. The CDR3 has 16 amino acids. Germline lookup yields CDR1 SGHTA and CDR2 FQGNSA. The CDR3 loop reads CASSRGDSSTGEKLFF. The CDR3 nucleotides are TGTGCCAGCAGCCGCGGGGACAGCTCGACGGGAGAAAAACTGTTTTTT.

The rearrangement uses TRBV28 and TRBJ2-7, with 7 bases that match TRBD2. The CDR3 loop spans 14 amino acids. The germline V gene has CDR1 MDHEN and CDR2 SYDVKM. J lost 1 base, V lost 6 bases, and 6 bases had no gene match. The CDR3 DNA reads TGTGCCAGCAGGAAGGGAGGGGCGTCCTACGAGCAGTACTTC. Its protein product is CASRKGGASYEQYF.

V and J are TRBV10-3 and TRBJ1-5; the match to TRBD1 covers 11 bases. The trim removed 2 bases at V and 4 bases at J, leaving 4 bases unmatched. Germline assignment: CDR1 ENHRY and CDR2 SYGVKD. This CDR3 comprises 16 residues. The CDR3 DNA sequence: TGTGCCATCAGTGAGGACGGACAGGGGGCGAATCAGCCCCAGCATTTT. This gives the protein CAISEDGQGANQPQHF.

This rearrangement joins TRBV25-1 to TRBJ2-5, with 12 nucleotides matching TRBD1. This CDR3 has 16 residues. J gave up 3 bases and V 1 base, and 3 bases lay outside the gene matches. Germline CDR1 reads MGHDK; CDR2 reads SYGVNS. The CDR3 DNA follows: TGTGCCAGCAGTGAATGGGGACAGGGGGCTGAAGAGACCCAGTACTTC. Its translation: CASSEWGQGAEETQYF.

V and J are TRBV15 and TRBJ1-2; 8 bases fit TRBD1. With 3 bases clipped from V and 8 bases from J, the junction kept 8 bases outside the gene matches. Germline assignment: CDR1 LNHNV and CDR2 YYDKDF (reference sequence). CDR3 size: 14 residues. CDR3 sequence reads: CATSRGDRGVGYTF. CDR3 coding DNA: TGTGCCACCAGCAGGGGTGACAGGGGAGTCGGCTACACCTTC.

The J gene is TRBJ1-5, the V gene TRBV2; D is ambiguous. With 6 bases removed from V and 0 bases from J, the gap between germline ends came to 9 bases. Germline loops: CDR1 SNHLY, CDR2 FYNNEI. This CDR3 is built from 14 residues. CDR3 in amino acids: CASREDNSNQPQHF. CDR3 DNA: TGTGCCAGCAGGGAGGATAATAGCAATCAGCCCCAGCATTTT. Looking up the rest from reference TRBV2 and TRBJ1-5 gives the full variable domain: EPEVTQTPSHQVTQMGQEVILRCVPISNHLYFYWYRQILGQKVEFLVSFYNNEISEKSEIFDDQFSVERPDGSNFTLKIRSTKLEDSAMYFCASREDNSNQPQHFGDGTRLSIL.

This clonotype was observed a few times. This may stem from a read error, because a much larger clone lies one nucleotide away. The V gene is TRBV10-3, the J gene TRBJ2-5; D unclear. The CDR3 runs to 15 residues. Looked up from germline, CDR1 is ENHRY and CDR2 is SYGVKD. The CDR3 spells CAIRESRGRQETQYF. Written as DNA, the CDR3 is TGTGCCATCAGGGAGTCTAGAGGTAGACAAGAGACCCAGTACTTC.

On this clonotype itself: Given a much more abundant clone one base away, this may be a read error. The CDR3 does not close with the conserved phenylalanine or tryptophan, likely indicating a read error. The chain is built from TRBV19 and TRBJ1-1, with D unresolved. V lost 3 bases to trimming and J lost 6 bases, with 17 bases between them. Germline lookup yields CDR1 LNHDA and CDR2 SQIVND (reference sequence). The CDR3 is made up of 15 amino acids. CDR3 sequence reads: CASSIEGARPAEAFS. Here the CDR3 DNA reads TGTGCCAGTAGTATTGAGGGAGCGAGGCCGGCTGAAGCTTTCTCT.

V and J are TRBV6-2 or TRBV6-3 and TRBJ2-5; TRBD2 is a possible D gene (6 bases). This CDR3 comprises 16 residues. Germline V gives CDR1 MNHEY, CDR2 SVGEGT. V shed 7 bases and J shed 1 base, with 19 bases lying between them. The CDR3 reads CASNRGSGKPQETQYF. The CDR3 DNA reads TGTGCCAGCAACCGGGGTAGCGGAAAACCCCAAGAGACCCAGTACTTC.

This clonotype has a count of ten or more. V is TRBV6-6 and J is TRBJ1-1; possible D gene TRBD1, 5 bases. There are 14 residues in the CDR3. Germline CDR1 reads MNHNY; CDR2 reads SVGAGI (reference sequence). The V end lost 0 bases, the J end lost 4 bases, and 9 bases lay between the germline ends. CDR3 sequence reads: CASSYSGGGTEAFF. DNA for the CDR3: TGTGCCAGCAGTTACTCTGGGGGGGGCACTGAAGCTTTCTTT.

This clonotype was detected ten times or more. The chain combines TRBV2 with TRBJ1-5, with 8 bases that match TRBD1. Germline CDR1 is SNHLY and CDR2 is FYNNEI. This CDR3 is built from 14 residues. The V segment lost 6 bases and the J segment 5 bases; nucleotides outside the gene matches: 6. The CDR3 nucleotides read TGTGCCAGCAGGAACGACAGGGGTGATCAGCCCCAGCATTTT. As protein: CASRNDRGDQPQHF.

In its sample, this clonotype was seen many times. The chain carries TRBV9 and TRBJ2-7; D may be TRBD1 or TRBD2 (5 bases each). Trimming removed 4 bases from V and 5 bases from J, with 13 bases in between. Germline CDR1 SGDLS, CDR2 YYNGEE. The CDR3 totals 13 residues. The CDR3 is CASSPMRGNEQYF. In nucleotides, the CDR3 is TGTGCCAGCAGCCCGATGAGGGGCAACGAGCAGTACTTC.

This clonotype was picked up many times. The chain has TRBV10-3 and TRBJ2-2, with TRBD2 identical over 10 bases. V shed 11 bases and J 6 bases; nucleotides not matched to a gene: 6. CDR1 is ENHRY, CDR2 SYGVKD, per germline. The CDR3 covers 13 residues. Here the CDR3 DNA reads TGTGCCGTCGGGACTAGCGTCGCCGGGGAGCTGTTTTTT. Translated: CAVGTSVAGELFF.

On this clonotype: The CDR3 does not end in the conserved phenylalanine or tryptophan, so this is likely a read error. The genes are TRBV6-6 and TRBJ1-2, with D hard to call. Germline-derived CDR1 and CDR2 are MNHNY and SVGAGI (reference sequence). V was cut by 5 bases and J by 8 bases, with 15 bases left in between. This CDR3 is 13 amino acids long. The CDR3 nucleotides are TGTGCCAGCAGTGAGACGGTTGGGAGAGGCTACACCCTC. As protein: CASSETVGRGYTL.

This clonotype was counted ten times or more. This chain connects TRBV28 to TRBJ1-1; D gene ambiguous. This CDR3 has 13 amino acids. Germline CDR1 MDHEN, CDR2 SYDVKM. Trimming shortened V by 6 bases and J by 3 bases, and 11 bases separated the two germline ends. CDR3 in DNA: TGTGCCAGCAGCGTTACAGCGTACACTGAAGCTTTCTTT. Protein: CASSVTAYTEAFF.

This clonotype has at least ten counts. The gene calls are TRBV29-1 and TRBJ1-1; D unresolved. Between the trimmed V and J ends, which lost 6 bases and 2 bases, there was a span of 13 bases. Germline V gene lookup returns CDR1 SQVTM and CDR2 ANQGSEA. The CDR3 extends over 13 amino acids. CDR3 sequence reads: CSVRSPSNTEAFF. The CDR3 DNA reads TGCAGCGTACGTAGCCCGTCAAACACTGAAGCTTTCTTT.